These T cell receptor beta chains were read from a single sample in a study of neurological immune-mediated disorders. TCRdb re-called the 5' RACE reads through MiXCR, storing one row per CDR3 protein. Of about 120,000 distinct CDR3 sequences in the sample, about 3.2% were seen once. The material sequenced was PBMCs. These receptor sequences come from a woman between 25 and 40 years old with multiple sclerosis. CDR3s include the opening cysteine and the closing phenylalanine or tryptophan.

CDR3: CSVKERGLGELFF
V: TRBV29-1
J: TRBJ2-2

CDR3: CASSLSAPRDTEAFF
V: TRBV12-3/TRBV12-4
J: TRBJ1-1

CDR3: CSARRTGGFAEAFF
V: TRBV20-1
J: TRBJ1-1

CDR3: CASSAAVRGGQDTGELFF
V: TRBV5-1
J: TRBJ2-2

CDR3: CASSLGGVTDTQYF
V: TRBV5-1
J: TRBJ2-3

CDR3: CASIGGTDTQYF
V: TRBV10-2
J: TRBJ2-3

CDR3: CASSLFPGSNTGELFF
V: TRBV5-5
J: TRBJ2-2

CDR3: CASSPRPPDTQYF
V: TRBV12-3/TRBV12-4
J: TRBJ2-3

CDR3: CASSWGQALYGYTF
V: TRBV28
J: TRBJ1-2

CDR3: CASGQGASTDTQYF
V: TRBV6-1
J: TRBJ2-3

CDR3: CASSFAHEQFF
V: TRBV12-3/TRBV12-4
J: TRBJ2-1

CDR3: CASIQNRNAYEQYF
V: TRBV7-2
J: TRBJ2-7

CDR3: CASSSGTTPNQPQHF
V: TRBV12-3/TRBV12-4
J: TRBJ1-5

CDR3: CASRSGRRNSGNTIYF
V: TRBV6-2/TRBV6-3
J: TRBJ1-3

CDR3: CASSQPRDTQYF
V: TRBV10-2
J: TRBJ2-3

CDR3: CASSLDMVPYEQYF
V: TRBV5-6
J: TRBJ2-7

CDR3: CSAPLAGGTDTQYF
V: TRBV20-1
J: TRBJ2-3

CDR3: CASSPGVSGELFF
V: TRBV12-3/TRBV12-4
J: TRBJ2-2

CDR3: CASSLARSGTGHEQYF
V: TRBV12-3/TRBV12-4
J: TRBJ2-7

CDR3: CASTRTGTSTDTQYF
V: TRBV7-9
J: TRBJ2-3

CDR3: CASSGVSGGQGRTGELFF
V: TRBV2
J: TRBJ2-2